The sequence of this T cell receptor beta chain was determined in a study of blood T cell repertoires in COVID-19. Sequencing used immunoSEQ multiplex PCR; TCRdb keeps in-frame clones, though not all of them. The sample consists of roughly 70,000 clones, about four fifths of them appearing once. CDR1 is LGHDT and CDR2 is YNNKEL in the germline V gene (reference sequence). The CDR3 is 15 amino acids. Germline trimming cut 4 bases from V and 3 bases from J; bases unmatched to any gene: 9. V usage is TRBV3-1 (or the pseudogene TRBV3-2) and J usage is TRBJ2-7; 7 nucleotides agree with TRBD1. The sequenced sample consisted of peripheral blood. The origin of this receptor is a human donor in a cohort sampled during active COVID-19. As DNA, the CDR3 is TGTGCCAGCAGCCCCGAGGGACAGACCAACTACGAGCAGTACTTC. This translates into CASSPEGQTNYEQYF.